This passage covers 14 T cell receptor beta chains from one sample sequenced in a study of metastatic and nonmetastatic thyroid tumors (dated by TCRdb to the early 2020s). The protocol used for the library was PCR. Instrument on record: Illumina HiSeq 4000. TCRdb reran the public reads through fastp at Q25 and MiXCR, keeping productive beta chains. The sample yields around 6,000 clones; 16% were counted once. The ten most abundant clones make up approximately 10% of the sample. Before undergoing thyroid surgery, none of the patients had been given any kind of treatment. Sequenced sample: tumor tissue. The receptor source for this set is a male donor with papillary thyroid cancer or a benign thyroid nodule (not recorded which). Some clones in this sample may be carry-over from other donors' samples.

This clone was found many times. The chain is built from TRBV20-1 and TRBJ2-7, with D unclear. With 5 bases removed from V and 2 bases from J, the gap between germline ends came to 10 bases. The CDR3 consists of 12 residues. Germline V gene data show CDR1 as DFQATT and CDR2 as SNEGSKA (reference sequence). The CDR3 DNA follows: TGCAGTGCTGAGATGGGTCCCTACGAGCAGTACTTC. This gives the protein CSAEMGPYEQYF.

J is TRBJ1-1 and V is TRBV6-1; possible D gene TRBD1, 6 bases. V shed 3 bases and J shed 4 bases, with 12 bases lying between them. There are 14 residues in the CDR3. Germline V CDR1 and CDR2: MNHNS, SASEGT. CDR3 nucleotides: TGTGCCAGCAGTGACTCTCGGGGGGCCACTGAAGCTTTCTTT. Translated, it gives CASSDSRGATEAFF.

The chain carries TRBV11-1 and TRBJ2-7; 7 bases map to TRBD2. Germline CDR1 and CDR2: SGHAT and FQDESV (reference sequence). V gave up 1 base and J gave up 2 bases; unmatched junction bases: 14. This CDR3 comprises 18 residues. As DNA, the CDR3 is TGTGCCAGCAGCTTAGTCGGGGGGTTTAGGGGAGCAACCTACGAGCAGTACTTC. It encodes CASSLVGGFRGATYEQYF.

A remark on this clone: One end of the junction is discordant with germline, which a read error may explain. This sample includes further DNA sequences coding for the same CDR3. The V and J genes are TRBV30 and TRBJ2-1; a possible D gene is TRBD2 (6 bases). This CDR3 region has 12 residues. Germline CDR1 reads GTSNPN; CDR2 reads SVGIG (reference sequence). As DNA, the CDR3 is TGCGCCTGGAGTTCGGGAGACGCTGAGCAGTTCTTC. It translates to CAWSSGDAEQFF. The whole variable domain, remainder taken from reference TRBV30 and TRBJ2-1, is SQTIHQWPATLVQPVGSPLSLECTVEGTSNPNLYWYRQAAGRGLQLLFYSVGIGQISSEVPQNLSASRPQDRQFILSSKKLLLSDSGFYLCAWSSGDAEQFFGPGTRLTVL.

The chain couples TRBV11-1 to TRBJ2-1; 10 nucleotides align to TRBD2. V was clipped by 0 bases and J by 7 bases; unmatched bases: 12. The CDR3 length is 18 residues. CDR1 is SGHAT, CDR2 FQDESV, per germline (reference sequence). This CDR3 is CASSLARRLAGVRNEQFF. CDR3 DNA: TGTGCCAGCAGCTTAGCGCGGCGGCTAGCGGGAGTGCGGAATGAGCAGTTCTTC.

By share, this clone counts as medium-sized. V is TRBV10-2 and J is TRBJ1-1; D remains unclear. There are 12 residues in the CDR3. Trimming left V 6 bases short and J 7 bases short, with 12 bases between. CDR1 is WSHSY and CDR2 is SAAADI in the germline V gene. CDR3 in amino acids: CASSRQMDEAFF. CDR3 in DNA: TGCGCCAGCAGCAGGCAGATGGATGAAGCTTTCTTT.

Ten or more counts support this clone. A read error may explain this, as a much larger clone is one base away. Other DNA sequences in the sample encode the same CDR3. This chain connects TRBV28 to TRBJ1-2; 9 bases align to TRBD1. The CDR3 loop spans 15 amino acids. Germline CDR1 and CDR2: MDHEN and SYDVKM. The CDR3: CASSFPTGGSYGCTF. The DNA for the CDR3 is TGTGCCAGCAGTTTCCCGACAGGGGGGTCGTATGGCTGCACCTTC.

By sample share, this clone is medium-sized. The CDR3 region has the DNA TGTGCCAGCAGCACCGGGACCGGCAATGAGCAGTTCTTC. It yields the protein CASSTGTGNEQFF. This chain uses TRBV11-3 with TRBJ2-1; D possibly uses TRBD1 or TRBD2 (5 bases each). The germline V and J ends were trimmed by 5 bases and 6 bases, with 11 bases remaining between them. The germline CDR1 and CDR2 sequences are SGHNT and YENEEA. This CDR3 contains 13 residues.

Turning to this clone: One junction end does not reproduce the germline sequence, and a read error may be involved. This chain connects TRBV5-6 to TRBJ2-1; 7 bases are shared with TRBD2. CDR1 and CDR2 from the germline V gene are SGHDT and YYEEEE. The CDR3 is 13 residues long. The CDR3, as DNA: TGCGCCAGCAGCTTCCAGACTAGCCGTGAGCGGTTCTTC. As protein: CASSFQTSRERFF.

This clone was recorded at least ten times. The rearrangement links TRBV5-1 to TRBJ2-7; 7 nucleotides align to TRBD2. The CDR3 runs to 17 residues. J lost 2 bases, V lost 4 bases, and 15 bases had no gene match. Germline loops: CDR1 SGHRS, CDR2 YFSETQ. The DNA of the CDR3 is TGCGCCAGCAGCCAGGGTAGTAGGAGCGGGAACGCCTACGAGCAGTACTTC. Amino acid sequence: CASSQGSRSGNAYEQYF.

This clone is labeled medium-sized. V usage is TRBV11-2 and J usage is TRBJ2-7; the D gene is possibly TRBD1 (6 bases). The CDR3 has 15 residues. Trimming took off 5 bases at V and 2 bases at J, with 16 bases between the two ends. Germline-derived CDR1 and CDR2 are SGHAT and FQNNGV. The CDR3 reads CASSKSGTLAYEQYF. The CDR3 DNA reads TGTGCCAGCAGCAAATCCGGGACATTAGCCTACGAGCAGTACTTC.

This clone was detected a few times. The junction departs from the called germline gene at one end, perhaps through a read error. CDR3 DNA sequence: TGCGCCCGCAGTGAATTTACTACCACAGATACTCAGTATTTT. This codes for CARSEFTTTDTQYF. The rearrangement links TRBV10-1 to TRBJ2-3; D remains unclear. Germline V CDR1 and CDR2: WNHNN, SYGVQD (reference sequence). The CDR3 spans 14 residues.

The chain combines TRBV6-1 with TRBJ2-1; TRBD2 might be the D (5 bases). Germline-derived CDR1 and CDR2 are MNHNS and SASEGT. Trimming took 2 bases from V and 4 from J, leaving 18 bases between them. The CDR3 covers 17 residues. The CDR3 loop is CASSEYPLRGSYNEQFF. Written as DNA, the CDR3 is TGTGCCAGCAGTGAATATCCCCTTCGAGGGAGTTACAATGAGCAGTTCTTC.

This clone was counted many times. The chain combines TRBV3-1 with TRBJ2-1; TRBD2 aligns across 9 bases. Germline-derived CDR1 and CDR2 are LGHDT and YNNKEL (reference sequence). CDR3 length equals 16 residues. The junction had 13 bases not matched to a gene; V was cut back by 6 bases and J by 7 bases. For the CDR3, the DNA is TGTGCCAGCAGGCCTTCGGCGCGGGGGGGCGTAAATGAGCAGTTCTTC. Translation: CASRPSARGGVNEQFF.